Listed below are T cell receptor beta chains from one sample, sequenced in a study of blood T cell repertoires in COVID-19. Clones were sequenced by immunoSEQ multiplex PCR, and TCRdb holds only the in-frame ones, with some missing. The table has about 180,000 clones, approximately 85% seen once. Specimen: PBMCs or T cells enriched from blood (not recorded which). These receptor sequences come from a middle-aged man who had recovered from COVID-19. CDR3s include the opening cysteine and the closing phenylalanine or tryptophan. The D gene is left open where the match is weak. Clone size is stated in some rows and not others, as once, few, many or a class when expanded.

J gene,D gene,clone size,V gene,CDR3 protein,CDR3 DNA
TRBJ2-7,TRBD1,few,TRBV10-2,CASCRDRGYEQYF,TGCGCCAGTTGCCGGGACAGGGGCTACGAGCAGTACTTC
TRBJ1-2,NA,NA,TRBV30,CAWSLQGLYGYTF,TGTGCCTGGAGTCTTCAGGGCCTTTATGGCTACACCTTC
TRBJ2-3,TRBD1,NA,TRBV9,CASSEASGTGFPTDTQYF,TGTGCCAGCAGCGAGGCTTCCGGGACAGGATTCCCAACAGATACGCAGTATTTT
TRBJ1-1,NA,NA,TRBV6-5,CASSNEGGSAEAFF,TGTGCCAGCTCCAATGAAGGGGGATCGGCTGAAGCTTTCTTT
TRBJ1-5,TRBD1,once,TRBV15,CATTRTGGGQPQHF,TGTGCCACCACCCGGACAGGGGGTGGTCAGCCCCAGCATTTT
TRBJ1-2,NA,NA,TRBV11-2,CASSTRGGADGYTF,TGTGCCAGCAGCACCCGAGGGGGGGCAGATGGCTACACCTTC
TRBJ2-1,TRBD2,NA,TRBV19,CASSRTSGDNEQFF,TGTGCCAGTAGTCGGACTAGCGGGGACAATGAGCAGTTCTTC
TRBJ2-1,NA,many,TRBV7-3,CASSLLNEQFF,TGTGCCAGCAGCTTACTCAATGAGCAGTTCTTC
TRBJ2-5,NA,NA,TRBV7-6,CASSTRRSGETQYF,TGTGCCAGCAGCACTAGAAGGAGCGGAGAGACCCAGTACTTC
TRBJ2-1,NA,NA,TRBV27,CASRSRGVEQFF,TGTGCCAGTCGATCCAGGGGGGTTGAGCAGTTCTTC
TRBJ1-2,NA,NA,TRBV11-2,CASSSLQGSNYGYTF,TGTGCCAGCAGCTCCCTTCAGGGGTCGAACTATGGCTACACCTTC
TRBJ2-1,NA,NA,TRBV19,CASSIGGTFAHDEQFF,TGTGCCAGTAGTATAGGGGGGACTTTCGCTCACGATGAGCAGTTCTTC
TRBJ1-1,NA,NA,TRBV3-1/TRBV3-2,CASSQDRNTEAFF,TGTGCCAGCAGCCAAGATAGGAACACTGAAGCTTTCTTT
TRBJ1-5,TRBD1,once,TRBV6-6,CASSLDRVGSNQPQHF,TGTGCCAGCAGTTTGGACAGGGTGGGAAGCAATCAGCCCCAGCATTTT
TRBJ1-1,NA,NA,TRBV7-3,CASSLSRESRAFF,TGTGCCAGCAGCCTCTCCCGGGAGAGTAGGGCTTTCTTT
TRBJ1-2,NA,NA,TRBV10-3,CAISFSEREGYTF,TGTGCCATCAGTTTTTCAGAGCGCGAGGGCTACACCTTC
TRBJ1-3,NA,NA,TRBV4-1,CASSQGGPGEDIYF,TGCGCCAGCAGCCAGGGTGGTCCGGGAGAAGACATATATTTT